The 7 T cell receptor beta chains below all came from one sample that was sequenced in a study of regulatory T cells in long-lasting Graves disease. Building of the TCR beta libraries involved iRepertoire HTBI primers and Arm-PCR of CDR3 regions. TCRdb called the multiplex PCR reads again in MiXCR, with one record for every CDR3 protein. This table holds about 340,000 distinct CDR3 sequences, around 20% found once. The time point was: persistent/refractory GD, antithyroid drugs over 5 years with positive TRAb. RNA isolated from PBMCs was used to make the TCR library. The sequencing used peripheral blood mononuclear cells (PBMCs), collected when the disease was refractory, from a patient treated with antithyroid drugs. These TCRs come from a female donor with Graves disease.

This clonotype was recorded at least ten times. The J gene is TRBJ1-1, the V gene TRBV11-2, with D maybe TRBD1 (5 bases). The CDR3 totals 14 residues. The germline gives CDR1 SGHAT, CDR2 FQNNGV. V dropped 3 bases and J dropped 5 bases, with 13 bases sitting between them. CDR3 nucleotides: TGTGCCAGCAGCTTTTCCCAGGGTGGGACTGAAGCTTTCTTT. It specifies CASSFSQGGTEAFF.

This clonotype was seen ten or more times. The chain combines TRBV28 with TRBJ2-4, with no clear D. The CDR3 covers 14 residues. Trimming removed 6 bases at V and 0 bases at J, with 9 bases between. Germline V lookup: CDR1 MDHEN, CDR2 SYDVKM. Written as DNA, the CDR3 is TGTGCCAGCAGCCCACCCAGAGCCAAAAACATTCAGTACTTC. It translates to CASSPPRAKNIQYF.

The chain couples TRBV2 to TRBJ1-6, with TRBD1 matching over 9 bases. The V gene end was trimmed by 6 bases and the J gene end by 9 bases; junction bases not matched to a gene: 15. The CDR3 is made up of 17 amino acids. Germline CDR1 SNHLY, CDR2 FYNNEI. CDR3 sequence reads: CASRRSVRQGVFSPLHF. Here the CDR3 DNA reads TGTGCCAGCAGGCGGTCGGTAAGACAGGGGGTATTTTCACCCCTCCACTTT.

As to this clonotype: A clone one base away is much larger, so this may be a read error. This sequence joins TRBV6-2 or TRBV6-3 and TRBJ1-5; D is unclear. The CDR3 loop spans 18 amino acids. Germline CDR1 reads MNHEY; CDR2 reads SVGEGT. V was shortened by 10 bases and J by 0 bases, with 25 bases between the two germline ends. The CDR3 DNA reads as TGTGCCAACAGCCCCACCGCCCCTGGCGGGCTTAGCAATCAGCCCCAGCATTTT. Residues: CANSPTAPGGLSNQPQHF.

This chain's CDR3 is CASSYPEANTEAFF. The CDR3 DNA reads as TGTGCCAGCAGCTACCCCGAAGCGAACACTGAAGCTTTCTTT. The V and J genes are TRBV3-2 and TRBJ1-1. TRBV3-2 has pseudogene status. The CDR3 is 14 amino acids.

The genes are TRBV4-1 and TRBJ1-6; D is unresolved. This CDR3 is built from 14 residues. Trimming cost V 4 bases and J 10 bases, with 14 bases left between them. The germline CDR1 and CDR2 sequences are MGHRA and YSYEKL. The CDR3 loop is CASSLDERESPLHF. The CDR3 DNA reads TGCGCCAGCAGCCTTGATGAAAGGGAATCACCCCTCCACTTT.

In this sample, this clonotype turned up many times. The rearrangement links TRBV12-3 or TRBV12-4 to TRBJ2-5, with D tentatively TRBD2 (7 bases). The CDR3 totals 15 residues. V was shortened by 7 bases and J by 3 bases, with 18 bases between the two germline ends. CDR3 residues: CASTLGGGIKETQYF. The CDR3 DNA reads TGTGCCAGCACCCTAGGGGGGGGGATAAAAGAGACCCAGTACTTC.